This TCR beta chain was recorded in a study of early T cells in non-severe SARS-CoV-2 infection. Study-wide background: Chains were unpaired, as sequencing was done on bulk RNA from unsorted whole blood. General observations from the study: Sequences matched to VDJdb favored anti-spike CD8 responses, while private and CD4 specificities were missed.

The TCR library protocol was used to attach unique molecular identifiers. These identifiers were attached to individual cDNA molecules. TCRdb re-called the 5' RACE reads with MiXCR, one entry per CDR3 protein. The top ten clones hold more than 4.5% of a sample with about 42,000 distinct CDR3 sequences, around 6.8% of them seen once. This clonotype was observed many times. What it binds is unknown. The CDR3 extends over 15 amino acids. Germline CDR1 reads SGHTA; CDR2 reads FQGNSA. V was cut by 5 bases and J by 4 bases, with 12 bases left in between. The TCR comes from an adult who was a healthcare worker with PCR-confirmed SARS-CoV-2 infection or an uninfected control (not recorded which). What was sequenced was whole blood. The chain joins TRBV7-2 to TRBJ2-6; D may correspond to TRBD1 or TRBD2 (6 bases each). The CDR3 DNA follows: TGTGCCAGCAGCCCTCCGGGGGCAGGGGCCAACGTCCTGACTTTC. This gives the protein CASSPPGAGANVLTF.